This TCR beta chain was recovered during a study of identical twins. MiXCR was run by TCRdb on the 5' RACE reads, yielding one entry per CDR3 protein. Of 500,000 to 700,000 distinct CDR3 sequences listed, just over 7% are singletons. The junction had 4 bases not matched to a gene; V was cut back by 2 bases and J by 0 bases. The CDR3 has 16 residues. Germline CDR1 MNHEY, CDR2 SVGAGI. A few counts support this clonotype. This same sample was also taken into another study, of yellow fever vaccine responses in identical twins.

The sequence was collected from a woman aged 18-29 years in good health. The chain joins TRBV6-5 to TRBJ2-1, with 7 bases matching TRBD1. The sequencing sample was made of PBMCs. CDR3 in DNA: TGTGCCAGCAGTTACCGTCCAGGGGGCTCCTACAATGAGCAGTTCTTC. Residues: CASSYRPGGSYNEQFF.